This TCR beta chain originates from a study of T cells expressing NK-cell markers. The CDR3 is made up of 14 amino acids. The germline V gene encodes CDR1 SNHLY and CDR2 FYNNEI. 5'RACE template switching built TCR beta cDNA with unique molecular identifiers. TCRdb re-called the 5' RACE reads, yielding one record per CDR3 amino acid sequence without DNA. This repertoire includes 6,500 to 9,500 distinct CDR3 sequences. The sequenced material came from blood T cells: a sorted CD56 or NKG2C T cell subset, CD4+ or CD8+ T cells, or bulk PBMC T cells (not recorded which). The source is a man aged 18 to 70 in good health. This chain connects TRBV2 to TRBJ1-5. The CDR3 region is CASSAPASNQPQHF.